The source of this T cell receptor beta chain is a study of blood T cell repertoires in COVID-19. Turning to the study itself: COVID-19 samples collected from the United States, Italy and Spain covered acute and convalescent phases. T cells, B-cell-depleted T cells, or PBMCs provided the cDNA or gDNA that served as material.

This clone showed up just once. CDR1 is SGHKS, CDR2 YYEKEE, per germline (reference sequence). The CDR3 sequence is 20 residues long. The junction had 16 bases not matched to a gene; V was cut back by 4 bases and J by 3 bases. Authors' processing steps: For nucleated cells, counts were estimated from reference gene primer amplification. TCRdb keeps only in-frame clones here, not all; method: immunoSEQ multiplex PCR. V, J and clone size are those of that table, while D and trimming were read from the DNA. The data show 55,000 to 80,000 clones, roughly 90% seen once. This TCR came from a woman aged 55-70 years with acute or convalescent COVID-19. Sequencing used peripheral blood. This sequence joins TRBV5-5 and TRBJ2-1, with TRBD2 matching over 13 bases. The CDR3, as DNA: TGTGCCAGCAGCCAGGGGGTTGGGACTAGCGGGGCCTCTTTCTACAATGAGCAGTTCTTC. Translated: CASSQGVGTSGASFYNEQFF.